The T cell receptor (beta chain) under discussion was sequenced for a study of blood T cell repertoires in COVID-19. At the level of the study: Material from acute and convalescent COVID-19 was sourced from the United States, Italy and Spain. T cells, B-cell-depleted T cells, or PBMCs provided the cDNA or gDNA that served as material.

The germline V gene has CDR1 GTSNPN and CDR2 SVGIG (reference sequence). The CDR3 covers 14 residues. Trimming removed 5 bases from V and 5 bases from J, with 18 bases in between. Original processing notes: Counts of nucleated cells, estimated from reference gene primer amplification, were obtained. Sequenced by immunoSEQ multiplex PCR; TCRdb stores in-frame clones only, minus some. D and trimming were read from the DNA, whereas the V and J calls and clone size are those reported in that table. The repertoire has 150,000 to 200,000 clones, roughly 85% of them found once; the top ten carry 7% to 10%. This TCR derives from a middle-aged man with active or convalescent COVID-19. The genes are TRBV30 and TRBJ1-2, with unresolved D. Source material: peripheral blood. This CDR3 reads CAWSPLQQFYGYTF. The CDR3 coding sequence is TGTGCCTGGTCGCCGTTACAGCAGTTTTATGGCTACACCTTC.